The clone carrying this T cell receptor (beta chain) has more than one count but fewer than ten. The source of the sample is a study of blood T cell repertoires in COVID-19. Study background: Donors in the United States, Italy and Spain gave samples during acute or convalescent COVID-19. Sample material is recorded as cDNA or gDNA derived from T cells, B-cell-depleted T cells, or PBMCs.

In the study's own analysis: Scientists estimated how many nucleated cells there were by amplifying reference gene primers. Clones were read by immunoSEQ multiplex PCR, and TCRdb kept only the in-frame ones, dropping some. Clone size and the V and J calls come from that table; the DNA yielded D and trimming. The table lists around 170,000 clones, 80% of them singletons. What was sequenced was peripheral blood. The sequence was obtained from a man aged 70-80 years with active or convalescent COVID-19.

The CDR3 reads CASRKRSGVFQETQYF. The CDR3 DNA reads TGTGCCAGCAGGAAGCGGTCAGGGGTTTTCCAAGAGACCCAGTACTTC. The V call is TRBV2, the J call TRBJ2-5, with D possibly being TRBD1 (6 bases). The V end was cut by 6 bases, the J end by 1 base, with 18 bases between. Per germline, CDR1 SNHLY and CDR2 FYNNEI. The length of the CDR3 is 16 residues.